This T cell receptor beta chain appears in the sequencing data of a study of CD4+ T cells in melanoma. Study-wide results and caveats: Reportedly, melanoma neoantigen-specific CD4+ T cells showed varied differentiation states. A reported correlation linked neoantigen-specific CD4+ T cells to CD8+, macrophage and B cell function.

Germline lookup yields CDR1 MNHEY and CDR2 SMNVEV (reference sequence). V lost 4 bases, J lost 2 bases, and 6 bases lay in between. The CDR3 loop spans 12 amino acids. Comments on this clone: What it binds is unknown. Other DNA sequences in the sample encode the same CDR3.

Sequencing used immunoSEQ multiplex PCR; TCRdb keeps in-frame clones, though not all of them. In the table there are more than 110,000 clones, about 90% of which are singletons. The clonotype comes from a human donor with melanoma. The J gene is TRBJ2-7, the V gene TRBV27; D not certain. CDR3 in amino acids: CASSSRTYEQYF. The DNA for the CDR3 is TGTGCCAGCAGTTCCCGTACCTACGAGCAGTACTTC.